This TCR beta chain came from a study of blood T cell repertoires in COVID-19. This CDR3 region has 13 residues. Between the trimmed V and J ends, which lost 4 bases and 3 bases, there was a span of 8 bases. The germline CDR1 and CDR2 sequences are ENHRY and SYGVKD. Individuals aged roughly 18 to 95 years were recruited from 24 US areas. Clinical history as reported by participants underpinned cohort assignment. Per the study methods: For nucleated cells, counts were estimated from reference gene primer amplification. Generated by immunoSEQ multiplex PCR, the TCRdb table keeps only in-frame clones and is missing some. V and J calls and clone size are those listed in that table; D and trimming were worked out from the DNA. The sample shows under 300,000 clones, around nine tenths of them seen only once.

This sequence was found in a woman younger than 30 who had recovered from COVID-19. The material sequenced was PBMCs or T cells enriched from blood (not recorded which). The chain couples TRBV10-3 to TRBJ2-3, with a weak D call TRBD2 (5 bases). DNA for the CDR3: TGTGCCATCAGTGGAACGGGGACAGATACGCAGTATTTT. Translated: CAISGTGTDTQYF.